The subject of this entry is one T cell receptor beta chain. This clonotype was seen a handful of times. Its antigen remains undetermined. No qualities accompany the bases; no much larger clone lies one base away. This specimen comes from a study of T cells in Graves' hyperthyroidism and ophthalmopathy (dated by TCRdb to the late 2010s). About the full investigation: Peripheral blood was sampled at the time of initial diagnosis, prior to any treatment. To identify TCR V-J signatures that set the groups apart, the researchers used a discovery cohort of 100 or so patients, made up of fewer than 50 with Graves' ophthalmopathy and about 55 with stable Graves' hyperthyroidism. An independent validation cohort of 18 to 20 hyperthyroidism patients and some 15 patients who later progressed to ophthalmopathy tested prospective prediction of ophthalmopathy. The roughly 100 discovery patients were randomly divided into training and test sets at a 7:3 ratio. Thyroid tissue and blood T-cell repertoires from six Graves' hyperthyroidism patients were also compared in the study. After sampling, hyperthyroidism patients received methimazole starting at 30 mg daily, and ophthalmopathy patients received high-dose intravenous methylprednisolone. The paper describes TCR Vbeta CDR3 sequencing of 120 to 150 peripheral blood samples, made up of about 40 ophthalmopathy patients, some 80 hyperthyroidism patients and 17 progressor patients.

Stable Graves' hyperthyroidism was defined as no progression to ophthalmopathy during 18 months of follow-up. Hyperthyroidism patients were aged 18 to 65 years and newly diagnosed, with disease duration of less than 2 months. Patients with uncontrolled infections, other autoimmune diseases, pregnancy or lactation were excluded. Diagnoses were based on clinical symptoms, serum thyroxine and TRAb, thyroid ultrasound and orbital computed tomography. PBMCs were separated from 10 ml of fresh peripheral blood using Ficoll-Paque density gradient centrifugation. Total RNA was extracted using Trizol reagent, and RNA quality was assessed on an Agilent 2100 Bioanalyzer. Overall study results and their limits: Sample size was not statistically predetermined, and blinding of investigators to group allocation was not performed. Blood samples also contained most of the expanded thyroid clonotypes (frequency above 0.001), which suggests that blood repertoires may reflect thyroid immune responses. In validation, the model predicted progression to ophthalmopathy a median of approximately 6.6 months before onset, with roughly 70% sensitivity and roughly 77% specificity. A 13 V-J signature model separated ophthalmopathy from stable hyperthyroidism, with 87.88% sensitivity and roughly 84% specificity in cross-validation and 80%/75% in testing.

TCR beta CDR3 regions were amplified from RNA transcripts. For the first round of RT-PCR on the TCR CDR3, the HTBI primer set was used together with the Qiagen OneStep RT-PCR kit. Libraries were constructed in a second round of multiplex PCR, after which size selection and purification were performed. Sequencing of the libraries was done on an Illumina HiSeq2000 using paired-end 100 bp reads. The published analysis was carried out like this. SOAPnuke was used to process the raw data, removing reads that contained adapters or uncalled bases, had a mean Phred below 15, or lacked an exact match to the constant primer or identifier. High-quality paired reads were merged with COPE v1.2.5, and unique nucleotide sequences were defined as clonotypes. MiTCR v1.1 was used to align clonotypes to the IMGT TRBV, TRBD and TRBJ reference segments. Only V-J combinations with frequency above 0.0001, covering 98% to 99.2% of repertoires, were analysed. A TCS score was defined as the ratio of F50 (clonal expansion) to E x V (chaos), with BLOSUM62-based TCRdist applied between CDR3 peptides within each V-J. Welch's t-statistics and random forest reduced roughly 540 V-J features to 13, which were used in a naive Bayes classifier (R e1071). TCRdb ran its own pipeline on the public reads, namely fastp trimming at Q25 and MiXCR clone calling, and kept in-frame beta chains. Each record represents a unique CDR3 protein, reported with the most common genes and DNA among its rows. The V and J calls were determined by TCRdb, not by the authors. In all, the sample holds a few hundred thousand distinct CDR3 sequences, and more than 20% of those were seen once. Over 70% of the sample is in the top ten clones.

Trimming leaves V shorter by 4 bases and J shorter by 2 bases, with the junction holding 8 bases beyond the gene matches. Looking up the germline V gene yields CDR1 SGHRS and CDR2 YFSETQ. Including cysteine and phenylalanine, the CDR3 has 15 amino acids. Left in the record is the CDR3 DNA by itself, 45 bases read in frame from the first base. The chain employs TRBV5-1 and TRBJ2-7, and TRBD2 matches 8 of the central bases. This clonotype was sampled from a man over 45 with Graves' hyperthyroidism. The sample taken for sequencing was blood. The CDR3 corresponds to CASSPRAGDAYEQYF. The DNA is TGCGCCAGCAGCCCGAGAGCGGGAGACGCCTACGAGCAGTACTTC. Reference TRBV5-1 and TRBJ2-7 genes cover what lies past the CDR3, so the full variable domain is KAGVTQTPRYLIKTRGQQVTLSCSPISGHRSVSWYQQTPGQGLQFLFEYFSETQRNKGNFPGRFSGRQFSNSRSEMNVSTLELGDSALYLCASSPRAGDAYEQYFGPGTRLTVT.